The 4 T cell receptor beta chains below come from one sample, sequenced in a study of CD4 T cells in relation to SARS-CoV-2 and coronaviruses. Profiled with immunoSEQ multiplex PCR; TCRdb holds only in-frame clones, not every one. The sample yields roughly 30,000 clones, about 70% seen once. No antigen has been assigned to these receptors. Before the COVID-19 pandemic, during about 2010-2018, CD4+ T cells were taken from unexposed donors. After nine to ten days of culture, CD4+ T cells were isolated. Source material: CD4+ T cells from PBMCs, cultured in vitro. The receptor source for this set is a human donor in good health.

This rearrangement joins TRBV11-2 to TRBJ2-6; D ambiguous. Germline-derived CDR1 and CDR2 are SGHAT and FQNNGV. This CDR3 contains 17 residues. The V end lost 0 bases, the J end lost 0 bases, and 9 bases lay between the germline ends. CDR3: CASSLESRPSGANVLTF. CDR3 coding DNA: TGTGCCAGCAGCTTAGAGTCGCGACCCTCTGGGGCCAACGTCCTGACTTTC.

The J gene is TRBJ2-1, the V gene TRBV6-1; 9 bases map to TRBD2. CDR1 MNHNS and CDR2 SASEGT come from the germline V gene. The CDR3 consists of 17 residues. V lost 0 bases and J lost 6; bases outside the gene matches: 9. The CDR3 region is CASSEALGGRARNEQFF. The CDR3 DNA follows: TGTGCCAGCAGTGAAGCCCTGGGCGGGAGGGCCCGCAATGAGCAGTTCTTC.

The rearrangement uses TRBV24-1 and TRBJ2-1, with 12 bases lining up with TRBD2. This CDR3 has 18 amino acids. With 4 bases clipped from V and 8 bases from J, the junction kept 14 bases outside the gene matches. The V gene's germline CDR1 is KGHDR and CDR2 SFDVKD. This CDR3 is CATSDIRGLAGITDEQFF. DNA of the CDR3: TGTGCCACCAGTGACATAAGAGGACTAGCGGGGATCACGGATGAGCAGTTCTTC.

The CDR3 DNA follows: TGTGCCAGCATGTGGGGCGCGGATGGCTACACCTTC. It codes for CASMWGADGYTF. The chain links TRBV2 to TRBJ1-2, with D tentatively TRBD1 (5 bases). The CDR3 is 12 residues long. The germline CDR1 and CDR2 sequences are SNHLY and FYNNEI. V lost 7 bases, J lost 6 bases, and 12 bases lay in between.